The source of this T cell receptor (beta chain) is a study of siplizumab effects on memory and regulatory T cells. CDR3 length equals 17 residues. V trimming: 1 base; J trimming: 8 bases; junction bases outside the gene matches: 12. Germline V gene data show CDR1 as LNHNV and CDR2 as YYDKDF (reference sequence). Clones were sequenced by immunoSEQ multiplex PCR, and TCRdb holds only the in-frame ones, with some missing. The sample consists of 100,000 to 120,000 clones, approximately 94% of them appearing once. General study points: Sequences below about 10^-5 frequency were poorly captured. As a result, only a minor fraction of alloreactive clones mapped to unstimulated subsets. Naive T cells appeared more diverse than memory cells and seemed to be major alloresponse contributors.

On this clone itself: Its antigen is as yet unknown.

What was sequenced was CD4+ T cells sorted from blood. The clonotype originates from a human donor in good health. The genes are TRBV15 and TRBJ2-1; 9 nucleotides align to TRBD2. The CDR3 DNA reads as TGTGCCACCAGCAGAGTGGGTCGAAGGCGGGGGGGTTATGAGCAGTTCTTC. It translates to CATSRVGRRRGGYEQFF.